The clone carrying this T cell receptor beta chain was counted a few times. Its antigen is not identified. This sample stems from a study of regulatory T cells in long-lasting Graves disease. CDR1 is DFQATT, CDR2 SNEGSKA, per germline (reference sequence). The CDR3 is 12 amino acids. Trimming stripped 6 bases from V and 8 bases from J, with 14 bases between. Time point in this sample: newly diagnosed GD, antithyroid drugs for less than 3 months. Making the TCR library involved RNA that had been extracted from PBMCs. Researchers made TCR beta libraries by using iRepertoire HTBI primers and running Arm-PCR on CDR3 regions. TCRdb used MiXCR to reprocess the multiplex PCR reads, holding one entry per CDR3 protein. The table includes roughly 500,000 distinct CDR3 sequences, around 11% detected once. General study findings and limits: Repertoires from persistent disease leaned toward TRBV28, TRBJ1-2 and TRBJ2-5.

The sample also formed part of further work on T cells in Graves' hyperthyroidism and ophthalmopathy. That study reports: Lactation, pregnancy, other autoimmune disease or uncontrolled infection led to exclusion of patients. The HTBI primer set was used in a first-round RT-PCR of the TCR CDR3.

This chain joins TRBV20-1 and TRBJ1-5; D gene ambiguous. The specimen comprised peripheral blood mononuclear cells (PBMCs), sampled at new diagnosis, from a patient treated with antithyroid drugs. This TCR was sampled from a woman in her thirties with Graves disease. The CDR3: CSARHSGEPQHF. The CDR3 nucleotides read TGCAGTGCCCGACACAGCGGCGAGCCCCAGCATTTT.